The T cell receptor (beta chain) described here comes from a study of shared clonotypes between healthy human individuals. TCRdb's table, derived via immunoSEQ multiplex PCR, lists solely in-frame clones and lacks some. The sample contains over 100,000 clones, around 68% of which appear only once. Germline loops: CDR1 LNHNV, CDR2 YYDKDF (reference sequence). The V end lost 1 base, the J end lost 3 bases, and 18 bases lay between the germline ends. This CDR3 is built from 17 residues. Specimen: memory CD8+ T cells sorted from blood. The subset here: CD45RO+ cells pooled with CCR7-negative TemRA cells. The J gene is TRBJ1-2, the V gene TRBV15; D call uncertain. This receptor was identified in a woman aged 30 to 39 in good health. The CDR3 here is CATSRVPAGDGYYGYTF. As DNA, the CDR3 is TGTGCCACCAGCAGAGTCCCCGCCGGCGACGGATACTATGGCTACACCTTC. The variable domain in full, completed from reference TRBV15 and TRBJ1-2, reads DAMVIQNPRYQVTQFGKPVTLSCSQTLNHNVMYWYQQKSSQAPKLLFHYYDKDFNNEADTPDNFQSRRPNTSFCFLDIRSPGLGDTAMYLCATSRVPAGDGYYGYTFGSGTRLTVV.